What follows are 2 T cell receptor beta chains derived from one specimen sequenced in a study of blood T cell repertoires in COVID-19. This table comes from immunoSEQ multiplex PCR, and its TCRdb copy is limited to in-frame clones, with some not included. The sample carries 150,000 or so clones, around four fifths recorded once. Specimen: PBMCs or T cells enriched from blood (not recorded which). All receptors derive from a woman aged 50 to 65 who had recovered from COVID-19.

This clone was recorded many times. The chain carries TRBV2 and TRBJ1-5, with 9 bases aligning to TRBD1. CDR1 is SNHLY, CDR2 FYNNEI, per germline. The CDR3 is 15 amino acids. V shed 4 bases and J 6 bases; nucleotides not matched to a gene: 7. CDR3 sequence (DNA): TGTGCCAGCAGTGGGGCCGGGACAGGGTTTCAGCCCCAGCATTTT. Residues: CASSGAGTGFQPQHF.

V is TRBV24-1 and J is TRBJ1-2; possibly TRBD1 for D (5 bases). Germline CDR1 reads KGHDR; CDR2 reads SFDVKD. Between the trimmed V and J ends, which lost 3 bases and 8 bases, there was a span of 12 bases. This CDR3 has 13 amino acids. The CDR3, as DNA: TGTGCCACCAGTGATGGTGGGGCGCGGGGCTACACCTTC. Amino acid sequence: CATSDGGARGYTF.